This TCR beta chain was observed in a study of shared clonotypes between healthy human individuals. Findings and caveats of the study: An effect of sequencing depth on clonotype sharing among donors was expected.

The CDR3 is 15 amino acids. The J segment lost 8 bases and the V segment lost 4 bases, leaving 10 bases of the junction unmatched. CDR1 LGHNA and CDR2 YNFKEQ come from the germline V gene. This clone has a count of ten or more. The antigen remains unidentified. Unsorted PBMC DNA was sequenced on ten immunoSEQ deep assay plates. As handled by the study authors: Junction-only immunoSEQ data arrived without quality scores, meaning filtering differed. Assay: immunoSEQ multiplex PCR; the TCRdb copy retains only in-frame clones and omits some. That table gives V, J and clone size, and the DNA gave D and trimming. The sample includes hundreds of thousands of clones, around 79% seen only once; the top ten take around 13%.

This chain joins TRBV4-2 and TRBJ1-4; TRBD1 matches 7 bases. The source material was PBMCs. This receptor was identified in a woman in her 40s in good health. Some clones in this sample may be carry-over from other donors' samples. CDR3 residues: CASSPGGDSGEKLFF. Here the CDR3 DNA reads TGTGCCAGCAGCCCTGGAGGGGACAGCGGGGAAAAACTGTTTTTT.